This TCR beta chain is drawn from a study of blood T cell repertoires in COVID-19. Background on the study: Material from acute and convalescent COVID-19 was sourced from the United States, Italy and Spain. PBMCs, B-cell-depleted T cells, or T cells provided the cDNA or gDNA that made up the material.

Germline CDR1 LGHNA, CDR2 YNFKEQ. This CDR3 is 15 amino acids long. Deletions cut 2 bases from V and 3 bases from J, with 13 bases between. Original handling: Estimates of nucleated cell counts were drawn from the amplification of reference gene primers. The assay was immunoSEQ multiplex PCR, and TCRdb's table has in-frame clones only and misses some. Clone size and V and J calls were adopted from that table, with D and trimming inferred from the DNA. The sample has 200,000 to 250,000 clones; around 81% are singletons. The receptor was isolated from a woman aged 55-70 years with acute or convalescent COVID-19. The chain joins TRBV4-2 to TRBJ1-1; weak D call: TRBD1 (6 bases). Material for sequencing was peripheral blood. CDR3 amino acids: CASSQSGGGDTEAFF. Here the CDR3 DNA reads TGTGCCAGCAGCCAATCTGGAGGGGGGGACACTGAAGCTTTCTTT.